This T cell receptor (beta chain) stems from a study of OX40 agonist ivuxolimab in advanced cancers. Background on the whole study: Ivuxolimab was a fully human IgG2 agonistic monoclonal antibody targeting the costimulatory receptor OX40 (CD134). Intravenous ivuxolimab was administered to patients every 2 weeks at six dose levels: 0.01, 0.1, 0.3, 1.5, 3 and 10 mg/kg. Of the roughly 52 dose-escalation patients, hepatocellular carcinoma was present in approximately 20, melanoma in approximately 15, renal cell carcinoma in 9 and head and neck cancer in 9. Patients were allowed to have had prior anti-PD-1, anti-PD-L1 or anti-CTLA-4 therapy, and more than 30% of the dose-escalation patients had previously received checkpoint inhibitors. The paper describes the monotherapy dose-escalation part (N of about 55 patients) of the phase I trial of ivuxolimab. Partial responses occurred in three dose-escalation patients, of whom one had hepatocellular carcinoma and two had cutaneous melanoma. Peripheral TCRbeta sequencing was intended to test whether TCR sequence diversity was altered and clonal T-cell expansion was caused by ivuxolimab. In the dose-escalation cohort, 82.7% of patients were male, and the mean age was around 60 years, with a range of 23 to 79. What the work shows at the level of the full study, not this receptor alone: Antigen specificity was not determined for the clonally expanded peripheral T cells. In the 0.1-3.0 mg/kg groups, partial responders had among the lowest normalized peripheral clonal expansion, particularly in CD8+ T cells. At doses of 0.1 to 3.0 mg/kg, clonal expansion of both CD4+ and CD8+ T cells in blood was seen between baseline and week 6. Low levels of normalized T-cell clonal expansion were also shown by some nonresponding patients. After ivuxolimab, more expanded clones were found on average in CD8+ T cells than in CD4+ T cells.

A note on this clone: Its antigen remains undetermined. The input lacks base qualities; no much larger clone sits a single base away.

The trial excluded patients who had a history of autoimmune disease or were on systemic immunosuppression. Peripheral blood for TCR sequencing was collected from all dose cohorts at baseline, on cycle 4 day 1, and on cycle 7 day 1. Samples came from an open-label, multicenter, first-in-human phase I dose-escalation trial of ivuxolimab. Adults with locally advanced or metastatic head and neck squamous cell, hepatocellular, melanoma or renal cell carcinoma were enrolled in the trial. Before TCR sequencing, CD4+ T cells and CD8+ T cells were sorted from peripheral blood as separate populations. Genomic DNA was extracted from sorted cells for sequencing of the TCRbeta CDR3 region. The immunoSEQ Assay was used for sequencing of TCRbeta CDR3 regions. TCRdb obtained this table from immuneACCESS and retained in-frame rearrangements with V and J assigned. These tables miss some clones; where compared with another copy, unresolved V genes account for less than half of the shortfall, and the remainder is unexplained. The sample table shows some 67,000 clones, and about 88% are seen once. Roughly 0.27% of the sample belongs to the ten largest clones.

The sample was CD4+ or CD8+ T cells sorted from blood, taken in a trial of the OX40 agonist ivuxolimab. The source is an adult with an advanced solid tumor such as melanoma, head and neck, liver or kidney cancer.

The sequenced DNA is TGTGCCAGCTCACGGACAGGGAATAGCAATCAGCCCCAGCATTTT. This gives the protein CASSRTGNSNQPQHF. This chain joins TRBV18 to TRBJ1-5; TRBD1 matches 8 bases in the middle. Here V drops 4 bases and J drops 0 bases, and the junction holds 2 bases not matched to any gene. CDR3 length: 15 amino acids, cysteine to phenylalanine. The DNA shown is the 45-base CDR3, in frame from base 1. Via the germline V gene, CDR1 is KGHSH and CDR2 LQKENI. The CDR3, completed at both ends by the reference TRBV18 and TRBJ1-5 genes, gives the full variable domain NAGVMQNPRHLVRRRGQEARLRCSPMKGHSHVYWYRQLPEEGLKFMVYLQKENIIDESGMPKERFSAEFPKEGPSILRIQQVVRGDSAAYFCASSRTGNSNQPQHFGDGTRLSIL.